The T cell receptor beta chain described here comes from a study of T-cell reconstitution after alpha-beta-depleted transplantation in children. V shed 5 bases and J 8 bases; nucleotides not matched to a gene: 10. Germline lookup yields CDR1 SEHNR and CDR2 FQNEAQ (reference sequence). The CDR3 totals 15 residues. Unique molecular identifiers were incorporated during preparation of the TCRbeta library. TCRdb passed the PCR reads through MiXCR, listing each CDR3 protein once. The repertoire holds more than 450,000 distinct CDR3 sequences, with approximately 20% as singletons. This clonotype was obtained from a human donor who donated a stem cell graft to a child with acute lymphoblastic leukemia. This sequence joins TRBV7-9 and TRBJ1-4; 8 bases match TRBD1. This sample comprised PBMCs from the stem cell graft donor, obtained from the stem cell graft. This CDR3 is CASSPRTGLGEKLFF. The CDR3 nucleotides are TGTGCCAGCAGCCCCCGGACAGGGCTCGGGGAAAAACTGTTTTTT.